The 32 T cell receptor beta chains reported below all come from one sample, sequenced in a study of T cell responses to AZD1222 COVID-19 vaccine (dated by TCRdb to the early 2020s). The sample's time point, from its label and the paper: baseline before first vaccination. The library was made by the immunoSEQ multiplex PCR assay. TCRdb's version of the immuneACCESS table is confined to in-frame rearrangements and falls short of the full clone set. An unresolved V gene accounts for under half of the shortfall where checked; the remainder is of unknown origin. In this sample the table shows 150,000 to 200,000 clones, approximately 95% of which occur a single time. The top ten clones comprise around 4% of the sample. Specimen: peripheral blood, collected on day 0 of AZD1222 vaccination. Receptors originate from an adult in good health.

The J gene is TRBJ2-3, the V gene TRBV6-5, with D maybe TRBD1 (5 bases). The CDR3 loop spans 11 amino acids. V shed 2 bases and J shed 8 bases, with 5 bases lying between them. CDR1 is MNHEY and CDR2 is SVGAGI in the germline V gene. The DNA for the CDR3 is TGTGCCAGCAGTTACGGGGCTACGCAGTATTTT. It encodes CASSYGATQYF.

This chain uses TRBV7-2 with TRBJ2-2, with D perhaps matching TRBD1 (5 bases). The V end was cut by 3 bases, the J end by 5 bases, with 13 bases between. The CDR3 has 15 amino acids. Per the germline V gene, CDR1 is SGHTA and CDR2 is FQGNSA. For the CDR3, the DNA is TGTGCCAGCAGCTTTAGGGGTTATGGGACCGGGGAGCTGTTTTTT. It codes for CASSFRGYGTGELFF.

This clone has just one count. The chain uses TRBV5-1 and TRBJ1-1; D remains unclear. V lost 4 bases, J lost 5 bases, and 9 bases lay in between. The germline V gene encodes CDR1 SGHRS and CDR2 YFSETQ. The CDR3 has 12 residues. The CDR3 coding sequence is TGCGCCAGCAGCCAAGGGCAGACTGAAGCTTTCTTT. It translates to CASSQGQTEAFF.

This clone was detected once. This CDR3 reads CASSQEAFMMNTEAFF. CDR3 coding DNA: TGTGCCAGCAGCCAAGAGGCCTTCATGATGAACACTGAAGCTTTCTTT. V gene TRBV3-1 (or the pseudogene TRBV3-2) combines with J gene TRBJ1-1; D gene uncertain. The CDR3 runs 16 residues. Trimming removed 0 bases from V and 0 bases from J, with 11 bases in between. In germline, CDR1 is LGHDT, CDR2 YNNKEL (reference sequence).

The CDR3 nucleotides are TGTGCCAGCAGTCGACCAGAGGACCAGGGGTATGGCTACACCTTC. Its translation is CASSRPEDQGYGYTF. The chain joins TRBV6-5 to TRBJ1-2; D perhaps matches TRBD1 (6 bases). CDR1 MNHEY and CDR2 SVGAGI come from the germline V gene. The CDR3 contains 15 residues. V was pared by 5 bases and J by 5 bases, with 18 bases between.

The V gene is TRBV11-2, the J gene TRBJ1-6; a weak D match, TRBD1 (5 bases). The CDR3 covers 14 residues. Trimming took off 4 bases at V and 7 bases at J, with 11 bases between the two ends. Per germline, CDR1 SGHAT and CDR2 FQNNGV. The CDR3 loop reads CASSWDGYNSPLHF. In nucleotides, the CDR3 is TGTGCCAGCAGCTGGGACGGCTACAATTCACCCCTCCACTTT.

The gene calls are TRBV4-2 and TRBJ2-3, with a tentative D call TRBD1 (5 bases). Germline V gene sequence: CDR1 LGHNA, CDR2 YNFKEQ. The CDR3 contains 16 residues. Trimming removed 2 bases at V and 6 bases at J, with 18 bases between. The CDR3 nucleotides read TGTGCCAGCAGCCAAAACCCTTCAAGGGGTGCGGATACGCAGTATTTT. It yields the protein CASSQNPSRGADTQYF.

The V gene is TRBV5-8, the J gene TRBJ1-1, with D unresolved. This CDR3 is built from 15 residues. V was trimmed by 4 bases and J by 1 base, leaving 14 bases between them. Germline V CDR1 and CDR2: SGHTS, YDEGEE. This chain's CDR3 is CASSVAGYWNTEAFF. In DNA form, the CDR3 reads TGTGCCAGCAGCGTCGCCGGTTACTGGAACACTGAAGCTTTCTTT.

The gene calls are TRBV6-6 and TRBJ1-1; D remains unclear. Per the germline V gene, CDR1 is MNHNY and CDR2 is SVGAGI (reference sequence). V was clipped by 6 bases and J by 2 bases, with 28 bases between them. The CDR3 covers 19 residues. CDR3 bases: TGTGCCAGCAGCTTCCTCCCGACCCCTAGACAAGACCTCAACACTGAAGCTTTCTTT. It yields the protein CASSFLPTPRQDLNTEAFF.

The V and J genes are TRBV4-2 and TRBJ2-7, with 10 nucleotides matching TRBD2. Per germline, CDR1 LGHNA and CDR2 YNFKEQ. J was trimmed by 2 bases and V by 5 bases; bases with no gene match: 9. The CDR3 runs 16 residues. The CDR3, as DNA: TGTGCCAGCAGCTCCCACTGGACTAGCGGTACCTACGAGCAGTACTTC. This translates into CASSSHWTSGTYEQYF.

This sequence joins TRBV2 and TRBJ1-1, with D unresolved. V lost 6 bases and J lost 0, with 17 bases in between. Germline assignment: CDR1 SNHLY and CDR2 FYNNEI. The CDR3 length is 16 residues. CDR3 loop: CASSVRSTLMNTEAFF. DNA of the CDR3: TGTGCCAGCAGCGTAAGAAGCACCCTCATGAACACTGAAGCTTTCTTT.

This clone has just one count. The rearrangement uses TRBV5-6 and TRBJ1-5; D gene ambiguous. The V gene's germline CDR1 is SGHDT and CDR2 YYEEEE. V was clipped by 1 base and J by 4 bases, with 15 bases between them. The CDR3 runs 16 residues. The CDR3 coding sequence is TGTGCCAGCAGCTTGTCGGGAAAAAGAATAAATCAGCCCCAGCATTTT. Translation gives CASSLSGKRINQPQHF.

The rearrangement uses TRBV29-1 and TRBJ2-4; TRBD2 matches at 9 bases. The CDR3 length is 13 residues. Per the germline V gene, CDR1 is SQVTM and CDR2 is ANQGSEA. V was clipped by 2 bases and J by 9 bases; unmatched bases: 5. The CDR3 sequence is CSVESWREGIQYF. In DNA form, the CDR3 reads TGCAGCGTTGAAAGCTGGCGGGAGGGCATTCAGTACTTC.

The chain recombines TRBV5-5 with TRBJ2-7, with D tentatively TRBD1 or TRBD2 (5 bases each). From germline, CDR1 is SGHKS and CDR2 YYEKEE (reference sequence). Trimming cost V 7 bases and J 1 base, with 9 bases left between them. This CDR3 is built from 12 residues. The CDR3 DNA is TGTGCCAGCGCGTGGGGGTCCTACGAGCAGTACTTC. It encodes CASAWGSYEQYF. Based on the CDR3 plus reference TRBV5-5 and TRBJ2-7, the full variable domain is DAGVTQSPTHLIKTRGQQVTLRCSPISGHKSVSWYQQVLGQGPQFIFQYYEKEERGRGNFPDRFSARQFPNYSSELNVNALLLGDSALYLCASAWGSYEQYFGPGTRLTVT.

The chain combines TRBV10-1 with TRBJ1-6, with D perhaps matching TRBD1 (5 bases). This CDR3 has 13 amino acids. Looked up from germline, CDR1 is WNHNN and CDR2 is SYGVQD (reference sequence). Trimming pared 5 bases from V and 8 bases from J, leaving 10 bases between. The CDR3 bases are TGCGCCAGCAGTCAGACAGCCTATTCACCCCTCCACTTT. Translated, it gives CASSQTAYSPLHF.

The DNA of the CDR3 is TGTGCCACCAGCAGAGGCCAGCTTGGAGAGACCCAGTACTTC. It yields the protein CATSRGQLGETQYF. The rearrangement joins TRBV15 to TRBJ2-5; D call uncertain. Looked up from germline, CDR1 is LNHNV and CDR2 is YYDKDF (reference sequence). Trimming took 1 base from V and 4 from J, leaving 10 bases between them. This CDR3 comprises 14 residues.

The V gene is TRBV6-6, the J gene TRBJ2-1; 8 nucleotides line up with TRBD2. Trimming cost V 5 bases and J 2 bases; bases outside gene matches: 8. CDR3 length equals 16 residues. CDR1 MNHNY and CDR2 SVGAGI come from the germline V gene (reference sequence). CDR3 coding DNA: TGTGCCAGCAGTCATCCCTTAGCGGGGCCCTACAATGAGCAGTTCTTC. It codes for CASSHPLAGPYNEQFF.

In its sample, this clone was seen once. The chain links TRBV19 to TRBJ2-1; weak D call: TRBD2 (6 bases). V lost 3 bases and J lost 4, with 16 bases in between. Germline V gives CDR1 LNHDA, CDR2 SQIVND (reference sequence). The CDR3 is 16 residues long. The CDR3 nucleotides read TGTGCCAGTAGTATGGCCCGGGACTTGTTGTACAATGAGCAGTTCTTC. Protein: CASSMARDLLYNEQFF.

This clone has a single count. The CDR3: CASSVAKGVDSVSGNTIYF. As DNA, the CDR3 is TGTGCCAGCAGCGTAGCGAAGGGGGTGGACAGCGTATCTGGAAACACCATATATTTT. The V gene is TRBV9, the J gene TRBJ1-3; D may be TRBD1 (6 bases). The CDR3 extends over 19 amino acids. Germline-derived CDR1 and CDR2 are SGDLS and YYNGEE. The V and J ends lost 0 bases and 1 base respectively, with 20 bases between them.

This clone appeared a few times. This chain joins TRBV28 and TRBJ1-5; D remains ambiguous. V dropped 8 bases and J dropped 7 bases, with 15 bases sitting between them. CDR3 size: 13 residues. Germline V gives CDR1 MDHEN, CDR2 SYDVKM. The CDR3 region is CASGSGIRQPQHF. Written as DNA, the CDR3 is TGTGCCAGCGGAAGTGGGATCCGCCAGCCCCAGCATTTT.

The chain carries TRBV5-6 and TRBJ1-5; TRBD1 is a possible D gene (5 bases). The V gene's germline CDR1 is SGHDT and CDR2 YYEEEE. There are 15 residues in the CDR3. The germline V and J ends were trimmed by 1 base and 6 bases, with 14 bases remaining between them. CDR3 protein: CASSLLGQGRQPQHF. CDR3 DNA: TGTGCCAGCAGCTTGCTTGGGCAGGGCCGTCAGCCCCAGCATTTT. Looking up the rest from reference TRBV5-6 and TRBJ1-5 gives the full variable domain: DAGVTQSPTHLIKTRGQQVTLRCSPKSGHDTVSWYQQALGQGPQFIFQYYEEEERQRGNFPDRFSGHQFPNYSSELNVNALLLGDSALYLCASSLLGQGRQPQHFGDGTRLSIL.

V is TRBV3-1 (or the pseudogene TRBV3-2) and J is TRBJ1-6, with D perhaps matching TRBD1 (5 bases). CDR1 is LGHDT and CDR2 is YNNKEL in the germline V gene (reference sequence). V gave up 5 bases and J gave up 9 bases, with 14 bases separating them. The CDR3 length is 14 residues. The CDR3: CASSRWGVTSPLHF. CDR3 nucleotide sequence: TGTGCCAGCAGCAGATGGGGGGTTACTTCACCCCTCCACTTT.

This clone is a singleton in its sample. The CDR3 protein is CASSLQAAGAPGELFF. The DNA of the CDR3 is TGTGCCAGCAGCTTACAAGCCGCGGGGGCCCCCGGGGAGCTGTTTTTT. J is TRBJ2-2 and V is TRBV7-2; perhaps TRBD2 as D (7 bases). This CDR3 is built from 16 residues. Per germline, CDR1 SGHTA and CDR2 FQGNSA. The V gene lost 2 bases and the J gene lost 6 bases, with 16 bases spanning the gap. The full variable domain, rest sourced from reference TRBV7-2 and TRBJ2-2, is GAGVSQSPSNKVTEKGKDVELRCDPISGHTALYWYRQSLGQGLEFLIYFQGNSAPDKSGLPSDRFSAERTGGSVSTLTIQRTQQEDSAVYLCASSLQAAGAPGELFFGEGSRLTVL.

This chain links TRBV11-3 with TRBJ2-3; TRBD1 agrees at 7 bases. The germline CDR1 and CDR2 sequences are SGHNT and YENEEA. The CDR3 sequence is 15 residues long. Trimming took 2 bases from V and 3 from J; bases not matched to a gene: 5. The CDR3 protein is CASSLFGTDTDTQYF. The CDR3 nucleotides read TGTGCCAGCAGCTTATTTGGGACAGATACAGATACGCAGTATTTT.

J is TRBJ2-2 and V is TRBV6-2 or TRBV6-3; no reliable D call. V lost 4 bases and J lost 8, with 8 bases in between. The CDR3 runs to 12 residues. CDR1 is MNHEY, CDR2 SVGEGT, per germline. CDR3 sequence: CASSFGWGELFF. CDR3 coding DNA: TGTGCCAGCAGTTTCGGGTGGGGGGAGCTGTTTTTT.

This chain uses TRBV11-2 with TRBJ1-1; D is unclear. Trimming left V 8 bases short and J 1 base short, with 11 bases between. CDR1 SGHAT and CDR2 FQNNGV come from the germline V gene. This CDR3 has 13 amino acids. The CDR3 protein is CASGEEGNTEAFF. CDR3 bases: TGTGCCAGCGGGGAAGAGGGGAACACTGAAGCTTTCTTT.

This clone was seen once. The V gene is TRBV19, the J gene TRBJ1-1; D remains unclear. The germline CDR1 and CDR2 sequences are LNHDA and SQIVND (reference sequence). The germline V and J ends were trimmed by 8 bases and 0 bases, with 16 bases remaining between them. This CDR3 is 15 amino acids long. The CDR3 bases are TGTGCCAGTGCCTTGGGGTCGGGAATGAACACTGAAGCTTTCTTT. Encoded protein: CASALGSGMNTEAFF.

This clone was found once. The V call is TRBV19, the J call TRBJ2-3; D gene ambiguous. CDR1 is LNHDA and CDR2 is SQIVND in the germline V gene (reference sequence). Trimming took off 0 bases at V and 1 base at J, with 8 bases between the two ends. CDR3 size: 15 residues. The CDR3 loop reads CASSIDSSGTDTQYF. For the CDR3, the DNA is TGTGCCAGTAGTATAGACTCTTCTGGCACAGATACGCAGTATTTT.

V is TRBV27 and J is TRBJ2-3, with D possibly matching TRBD1 (6 bases). The germline V gene has CDR1 MNHEY and CDR2 SMNVEV (reference sequence). This CDR3 has 14 amino acids. With 5 bases removed from V and 6 bases from J, the gap between germline ends came to 15 bases. This CDR3 reads CASSIRDTHDTQYF. The CDR3, as DNA: TGTGCCAGCAGTATCCGGGACACGCACGATACGCAGTATTTT.

The chain couples TRBV18 to TRBJ2-7; a possible D gene is TRBD2 (5 bases). CDR1 KGHSH and CDR2 LQKENI come from the germline V gene. The CDR3 covers 13 residues. The germline V and J ends were trimmed by 1 base and 5 bases, with 9 bases remaining between them. In DNA, the CDR3 is TGTGCCAGCTCACCACGGGAGTTCCACGAGCAGTACTTC. Translating gives CASSPREFHEQYF.

The gene calls are TRBV10-2 and TRBJ1-1; 7 bases fit TRBD1. After removal of 4 bases from V and 7 bases from J, the junction contained 3 bases not matched to a gene. The CDR3 runs to 12 residues. The germline gives CDR1 WSHSY, CDR2 SAAADI. The CDR3 DNA is TGCGCCAGCAGTGCAGGGGGAGGTGAAGCTTTCTTT. Translated: CASSAGGGEAFF.

V usage is TRBV2 and J usage is TRBJ2-7, with 7 bases lining up with TRBD1. This CDR3 is 15 amino acids long. Germline trimming cut 6 bases from V and 2 bases from J; bases unmatched to any gene: 10. Germline V gene data show CDR1 as SNHLY and CDR2 as FYNNEI. The CDR3 DNA reads TGTGCCAGCAGGGGAAGCCGGGACAGTCCCTACGAGCAGTACTTC. It is translated as CASRGSRDSPYEQYF.